The 23 T cell receptor beta chains given below trace back to one sample, sequenced in a study of blood T cell repertoires in COVID-19. TCRdb's copy holds only in-frame clones and misses some; the assay was immunoSEQ multiplex PCR. The table includes some 110,000 clones, more than 75% detected once. The sample comprised peripheral blood. The receptors come from a middle-aged man with acute or convalescent COVID-19.

The rearrangement joins TRBV25-1 to TRBJ2-5; 8 bases fit TRBD1. From germline, CDR1 is MGHDK and CDR2 SYGVNS. The ends lost 6 bases at V and 1 base at J; junction bases unmatched: 7. The CDR3 covers 15 residues. The CDR3 region has the DNA TGTGCCAGCAGAGGGGCAGGGGGCGGCCAAGAGACCCAGTACTTC. Protein: CASRGAGGGQETQYF. Full variable domain (remainder filled in from reference TRBV25-1 and TRBJ2-5): EADIYQTPRYLVIGTGKKITLECSQTMGHDKMYWYQQDPGMELHLIHYSYGVNSTEKGDLSSESTVSRIRTEHFPLTLESARPSHTSQYLCASRGAGGGQETQYFGPGTRLLVL.

The gene calls are TRBV29-1 and TRBJ2-1; TRBD1 matches at 12 bases. The CDR3 loop spans 14 amino acids. V was pared by 5 bases and J by 9 bases, with 8 bases of the junction left unmatched. Germline V gives CDR1 SQVTM, CDR2 ANQGSEA. CDR3 nucleotides: TGCAGCGTTAGGGGACAGGGGGCGACCCTTGAGCAGTTCTTC. The encoded protein is CSVRGQGATLEQFF.

This chain uses TRBV6-5 with TRBJ2-1, with 10 bases lining up with TRBD2. CDR1 and CDR2 (germline): MNHEY, SVGAGI. The CDR3 consists of 14 residues. V shed 8 bases, J shed 6 bases, and the junction held 7 bases outside the gene matches. CDR3 bases: TGTGCCAGCTATAGCGGGAGGACAAGCAATGAGCAGTTCTTC. Its translation: CASYSGRTSNEQFF.

This clone was seen just once. The chain couples TRBV5-1 to TRBJ2-3; TRBD1 agrees at 8 bases. The V gene end was trimmed by 3 bases and the J gene end by 4 bases; junction bases not matched to a gene: 7. The CDR3 has 15 residues. Germline lookup yields CDR1 SGHRS and CDR2 YFSETQ. The CDR3: CASSSRQGFADTQYF. The CDR3 DNA reads as TGCGCCAGCAGCTCGAGACAGGGGTTCGCAGATACGCAGTATTTT.

The chain combines TRBV11-2 with TRBJ1-3; maybe TRBD1 (5 bases). The germline gives CDR1 SGHAT, CDR2 FQNNGV. V lost 0 bases to trimming and J lost 2 bases, with 8 bases between them. The CDR3 is 15 amino acids. CDR3 residues: CASSLESRAGNTIYF. The CDR3 coding sequence is TGTGCCAGCAGCTTAGAATCCAGGGCTGGAAACACCATATATTTT.

The chain uses TRBV7-2 and TRBJ2-1; a possible D gene is TRBD1 (6 bases). This CDR3 comprises 16 residues. V lost 4 bases and J lost 3, with 16 bases in between. Looked up from germline, CDR1 is SGHTA and CDR2 is FQGNSA. The CDR3 loop is CASSSKRRTVYNEQFF. CDR3 bases: TGTGCCAGCAGCTCCAAACGCAGGACAGTCTACAATGAGCAGTTCTTC.

The rearrangement uses TRBV28 and TRBJ1-2, with 7 bases that match TRBD1. Trimming cost V 3 bases and J 6 bases; bases outside gene matches: 13. CDR1 MDHEN and CDR2 SYDVKM come from the germline V gene. The CDR3 contains 16 residues. In DNA form, the CDR3 reads TGTGCCAGCAGTTTGGTGGGTCAGGGGGTTCGAGATGGCTACACCTTC. It yields the protein CASSLVGQGVRDGYTF.

The gene calls are TRBV5-1 and TRBJ2-6, with D unresolved. Germline V gives CDR1 SGHRS, CDR2 YFSETQ. The CDR3 loop spans 17 amino acids. V was shortened by 0 bases and J by 0 bases, with 10 bases between the two germline ends. CDR3 nucleotide sequence: TGCGCCAGCAGCTTGGGCCGACACCCCTCTGGGGCCAACGTCCTGACTTTC. As protein: CASSLGRHPSGANVLTF.

This clone came up once. Other DNA sequences in this specimen translate into the identical CDR3. The chain employs TRBV3-1 (or the pseudogene TRBV3-2) and TRBJ2-1; D ambiguous. This CDR3 contains 11 residues. V was trimmed by 1 base and J by 8 bases, leaving 3 bases between them. CDR1 LGHDT and CDR2 YNNKEL come from the germline V gene (reference sequence). The chain's CDR3 is CASSQADEQFF. CDR3 DNA: TGTGCCAGCAGCCAAGCAGATGAGCAGTTCTTC.

This clone occurred once. V is TRBV19 and J is TRBJ1-1; 7 nucleotides agree with TRBD1. The CDR3 spans 13 residues. Germline trimming cut 0 bases from V and 7 bases from J; bases unmatched to any gene: 2. Per the germline V gene, CDR1 is LNHDA and CDR2 is SQIVND (reference sequence). Here the CDR3 DNA reads TGTGCCAGTAGTATAGATCGACAGGGTGAAGCTTTCTTT. Translated: CASSIDRQGEAFF.

The chain links TRBV3-1 (or the pseudogene TRBV3-2) to TRBJ2-4, with D unclear. CDR3 size: 15 residues. Germline V gene sequence: CDR1 LGHDT, CDR2 YNNKEL (reference sequence). Trimming cost V 1 base and J 5 bases, with 12 bases left between them. The DNA for the CDR3 is TGTGCCAGCAGCCAAGCAGGCCAGAATGAAAACATTCAGTACTTC. This sequence encodes CASSQAGQNENIQYF.

The gene calls are TRBV7-9 and TRBJ2-5; 10 bases align to TRBD1. CDR3 length: 15 residues. Per the germline V gene, CDR1 is SEHNR and CDR2 is FQNEAQ (reference sequence). Trimming took 4 bases from V and 1 from J; bases not matched to a gene: 3. Here the CDR3 reads CASSWGQGIQETQYF. The CDR3 DNA is TGTGCCAGCAGCTGGGGACAGGGGATCCAAGAGACCCAGTACTTC. Based on the CDR3 plus reference TRBV7-9 and TRBJ2-5, the full variable domain is DTGVSQNPRHKITKRGQNVTFRCDPISEHNRLYWYRQTLGQGPEFLTYFQNEAQLEKSRLLSDRFSAERPKGSFSTLEIQRTEQGDSAMYLCASSWGQGIQETQYFGPGTRLLVL.

The chain links TRBV30 to TRBJ2-1; TRBD2 matches 7 bases. V shed 3 bases, J shed 6 bases, and the junction held 2 bases outside the gene matches. The CDR3 sequence is 12 residues long. CDR1 GTSNPN and CDR2 SVGIG come from the germline V gene (reference sequence). CDR3 region: CAWRGGFNEQFF. The CDR3 DNA is TGTGCCTGGAGGGGAGGGTTCAATGAGCAGTTCTTC.

J is TRBJ2-4 and V is TRBV19, with D maybe TRBD1 (5 bases). The CDR3 length is 14 residues. Trimming removed 3 bases from V and 7 bases from J, with 13 bases in between. CDR1 is LNHDA, CDR2 SQIVND, per germline (reference sequence). CDR3 nucleotides: TGTGCCAGTAGTATGACGACAGTGGGGAACATTCAGTACTTC. It specifies CASSMTTVGNIQYF.

The chain recombines TRBV6-5 with TRBJ2-1; 9 bases match TRBD2. Trimming took 10 bases from V and 3 from J; bases not matched to a gene: 10. The CDR3 covers 15 residues. Germline CDR1 MNHEY, CDR2 SVGAGI. The CDR3 sequence: CATARREGGYNEQFF. CDR3 coding DNA: TGTGCCACAGCAAGGCGGGAGGGGGGCTACAATGAGCAGTTCTTC.

The chain recombines TRBV7-9 with TRBJ2-7; D is undetermined. The germline CDR1 and CDR2 sequences are SEHNR and FQNEAQ (reference sequence). V gave up 5 bases and J gave up 0 bases, with 5 bases separating them. The CDR3 is 12 amino acids. CDR3 DNA sequence: TGTGCCAGCAGCCAACACTCCTACGAGCAGTACTTC. Residues: CASSQHSYEQYF.

The J gene is TRBJ2-3, the V gene TRBV11-3; 12 nucleotides agree with TRBD2. The V gene end was trimmed by 5 bases and the J gene end by 6 bases; junction bases not matched to a gene: 3. CDR1 and CDR2 (germline): SGHNT, YENEEA. The CDR3 consists of 14 residues. CDR3 DNA sequence: TGTGCCAGCAGCCGGACTAGCGGGACCGATACGCAGTATTTT. The encoded protein is CASSRTSGTDTQYF.

The chain joins TRBV5-1 to TRBJ2-5; TRBD1 is a possible D gene (6 bases). Germline V CDR1 and CDR2: SGHRS, YFSETQ. This CDR3 spans 14 amino acids. V lost 4 bases to trimming and J lost 0 bases, with 10 bases between them. The CDR3 here is CASSLQGHQETQYF. In DNA form, the CDR3 reads TGCGCCAGCAGCCTCCAGGGGCACCAAGAGACCCAGTACTTC.

The chain recombines TRBV11-3 with TRBJ2-5; possible D gene TRBD2, 5 bases. This CDR3 comprises 15 residues. V shed 5 bases and J shed 0 bases, with 13 bases lying between them. Germline V gene lookup returns CDR1 SGHNT and CDR2 YENEEA. This chain's CDR3 is CASSVGRRHQETQYF. CDR3 coding DNA: TGTGCCAGCAGCGTAGGACGGAGGCACCAAGAGACCCAGTACTTC.

This clone was recorded only once. This chain links TRBV5-4 with TRBJ2-7; 10 nucleotides line up with TRBD2. CDR3 length equals 15 residues. Germline V lookup: CDR1 SGHNT, CDR2 YYREEE (reference sequence). Unmatched junction bases numbered 11, after V lost 6 bases and J lost 5 bases. The CDR3 is CASNSLAGESNEQYF. Here the CDR3 DNA reads TGTGCCAGCAACAGCCTAGCGGGAGAAAGCAACGAGCAGTACTTC.

This chain joins TRBV2 and TRBJ2-5; maybe TRBD2 (6 bases). The CDR3 sequence is 16 residues long. CDR1 is SNHLY, CDR2 FYNNEI, per germline. The germline V and J ends were trimmed by 4 bases and 2 bases, with 17 bases remaining between them. The CDR3 DNA follows: TGTGCCAGCAGTGGTCTAGCGCCGACTAAACAAGAGACCCAGTACTTC. It translates to CASSGLAPTKQETQYF. Filled out from reference TRBV2 and TRBJ2-5, the complete variable domain reads EPEVTQTPSHQVTQMGQEVILRCVPISNHLYFYWYRQILGQKVEFLVSFYNNEISEKSEIFDDQFSVERPDGSNFTLKIRSTKLEDSAMYFCASSGLAPTKQETQYFGPGTRLLVL.

This clone was picked up a small number of times. The V call is TRBV6-5, the J call TRBJ2-1; D is possibly TRBD2 (6 bases). The CDR3 runs to 15 residues. The germline V gene encodes CDR1 MNHEY and CDR2 SVGAGI. V was shortened by 6 bases and J by 4 bases, with 16 bases between the two germline ends. The CDR3 sequence: CASRATGGVYNEQFF. The CDR3 nucleotides are TGTGCCAGCAGGGCGACTGGAGGGGTTTACAATGAGCAGTTCTTC.

This rearrangement joins TRBV7-9 to TRBJ2-3; the match to TRBD2 covers 11 bases. Germline trimming cut 5 bases from V and 2 bases from J; bases unmatched to any gene: 9. CDR1 and CDR2 (germline): SEHNR, FQNEAQ (reference sequence). The length of the CDR3 is 17 residues. CDR3 DNA: TGTGCCAGCAGCAGCGGGGGTAGCGGGAGGGTCACAGATACGCAGTATTTT. Encoded protein: CASSSGGSGRVTDTQYF.